The next 19 T cell receptor beta chains were all read from a single sample in a study of T-cell memory formation after mild COVID-19. MiXCR was run by TCRdb on the 5' RACE reads, yielding one entry per CDR3 protein. The data contain approximately 260,000 distinct CDR3 sequences, over 15% of them singletons. Sequenced: PBMCs or a T cell subset sorted from them (not recorded which). These receptors originate from a man between 18 and 29 years old who had mild COVID-19 (a few samples of this study predate the infection). Cell type and time point are not known.

V is TRBV5-1 and J is TRBJ2-1; 9 nucleotides align to TRBD2. Losses at the gene ends were 4 bases for V and 4 bases for J; bases not matched to a gene: 12. The CDR3 extends over 17 amino acids. Per the germline V gene, CDR1 is SGHRS and CDR2 is YFSETQ. The CDR3 DNA is TGCGCCAGCAGCGTCCCCTTGCAGCGGGGGGCTTACAATGAGCAGTTCTTC. Encoded protein: CASSVPLQRGAYNEQFF. Complete variable domain (other parts from reference TRBV5-1 and TRBJ2-1): KAGVTQTPRYLIKTRGQQVTLSCSPISGHRSVSWYQQTPGQGLQFLFEYFSETQRNKGNFPGRFSGRQFSNSRSEMNVSTLELGDSALYLCASSVPLQRGAYNEQFFGPGTRLTVL.

The chain links TRBV5-6 to TRBJ2-2, with D hard to call. From germline, CDR1 is SGHDT and CDR2 YYEEEE. V was pared by 3 bases and J by 3 bases, with 15 bases between. CDR3 length: 16 amino acids. CDR3 sequence reads: CASSSRLESHTGELFF. CDR3 bases: TGTGCCAGCAGCTCTCGACTCGAGAGTCACACCGGGGAGCTGTTTTTT.

This clonotype was seen more than once but under ten times. The CDR3 sequence is CASSLASGGHSPLHF. CDR3 nucleotide sequence: TGCGCCAGCAGCTTGGCCTCAGGGGGCCATTCACCCCTCCACTTT. The chain carries TRBV5-1 and TRBJ1-6; the match to TRBD1 covers 8 bases. The CDR3 contains 15 residues. The J segment lost 8 bases and the V segment lost 0 bases, leaving 4 bases of the junction unmatched. Germline CDR1 reads SGHRS; CDR2 reads YFSETQ.

The chain recombines TRBV27 with TRBJ2-7, with TRBD2 matching over 10 bases. The V gene end was trimmed by 3 bases and the J gene end by 1 base; junction bases not matched to a gene: 3. The CDR3 sequence is 15 residues long. From germline, CDR1 is MNHEY and CDR2 SMNVEV (reference sequence). CDR3 loop: CASSFSGGASYEQYF. The CDR3 DNA follows: TGTGCCAGCAGTTTCAGCGGGGGGGCATCCTACGAGCAGTACTTC.

CDR3 bases: TGTGCCTGGAGTGTAGCGGAAGATGAAAAACTGTTTTTT. As protein: CAWSVAEDEKLFF. The genes are TRBV30 and TRBJ1-4, with D unclear. This CDR3 contains 13 residues. V lost 0 bases, J lost 6 bases, and 8 bases lay in between. From germline, CDR1 is GTSNPN and CDR2 SVGIG (reference sequence).

This clonotype was observed many times. An end of the junction differs from the germline gene, which may be a read error. This chain connects TRBV7-7 to TRBJ2-1, with 10 bases fitting TRBD2. Germline V gene lookup returns CDR1 SSHAT and CDR2 FNYEAQ (reference sequence). This CDR3 is built from 14 residues. The DNA of the CDR3 is TGTGCTAGCAGCTCGTCTAGCGGGGGTAATGAGCAGTTCTTC. Protein sequence: CASSSSSGGNEQFF. Based on the CDR3 plus reference TRBV7-7 and TRBJ2-1, the full variable domain is GAGVSQSPRYKVTKRGQDVTLRCDPISSHATLYWYQQALGQGPEFLTYFNYEAQPDKSGLPSDRFSAERPEGSISTLTIQRTEQRDSAMYRCASSSSSGGNEQFFGPGTRLTVL.

This clonotype was detected a few times. The chain couples TRBV5-5 to TRBJ2-2; D uncertain. V was clipped by 0 bases and J by 5 bases, with 14 bases between them. The CDR3 is 16 amino acids. Germline V gene data show CDR1 as SGHKS and CDR2 as YYEKEE (reference sequence). The chain's CDR3 is CASSLGRQILTGELFF. In DNA, the CDR3 is TGTGCCAGCAGCTTGGGGCGGCAAATTCTTACCGGGGAGCTGTTTTTT.

The J gene is TRBJ2-2, the V gene TRBV7-3; 8 bases fit TRBD1. V gave up 6 bases and J gave up 6 bases; unmatched junction bases: 12. Germline V CDR1 and CDR2: SGHTA, FQGTGA. CDR3 length: 16 residues. CDR3 nucleotides: TGTGCCAGCAGTCGGACAGGGTTGGCACTTCCCGGGGAGCTGTTTTTT. Residues: CASSRTGLALPGELFF.

The chain combines TRBV7-6 with TRBJ2-5; D ambiguous. The CDR3 loop spans 13 amino acids. V shed 5 bases and J shed 0 bases, with 7 bases lying between them. Germline CDR1 is SGHVS and CDR2 is FNYEAQ. The CDR3 protein is CASSPSYQETQYF. The CDR3 nucleotides are TGTGCCAGCAGCCCCTCGTACCAAGAGACCCAGTACTTC.

This clonotype has a handful of counts. The chain recombines TRBV12-3 or TRBV12-4 with TRBJ1-3; 10 bases map to TRBD1. There are 18 residues in the CDR3. Germline trimming cut 2 bases from V and 0 bases from J; bases unmatched to any gene: 7. The CDR3 is CASSLRDRGLSSGNTIYF. The CDR3 region has the DNA TGTGCCAGCAGTTTACGGGACAGGGGCTTGAGCTCTGGAAACACCATATATTTT.

V and J are TRBV7-3 and TRBJ2-2; 8 bases align to TRBD2. Trimming removed 5 bases from V and 4 bases from J; junction bases left unmatched: 3. The CDR3 extends over 14 amino acids. Germline CDR1 is SGHTA and CDR2 is FQGTGA. The CDR3 DNA is TGTGCCAGCAGCACTGGACTAGCCACCGGGGAGCTGTTTTTT. This gives the protein CASSTGLATGELFF.

The chain couples TRBV2 to TRBJ1-5, with D maybe TRBD1 (6 bases). Trimming removed 4 bases at V and 5 bases at J, with 12 bases between. In germline, CDR1 is SNHLY, CDR2 FYNNEI. The CDR3 runs 14 residues. The CDR3 DNA is TGTGCCAGCAGTGGGGGGCAGGGATATCAGCCCCAGCATTTT. Translating it yields CASSGGQGYQPQHF.

V and J are TRBV28 and TRBJ2-4; 10 bases align to TRBD1. V lost 6 bases to trimming and J lost 8 bases; unmatched junction nucleotides: 4. Germline V gene sequence: CDR1 MDHEN, CDR2 SYDVKM. The CDR3 has 13 residues. In DNA, the CDR3 is TGTGCCAGCAGACGGACAGGGGGTGACATTCAGTACTTC. Translation gives CASRRTGGDIQYF.

V and J are TRBV4-3 and TRBJ1-5; no clear D. Per germline, CDR1 LGHNA and CDR2 YSLEER. V shed 0 bases and J shed 1 base, with 10 bases lying between them. This CDR3 is 16 amino acids long. The CDR3: CASSQDWAASNQPQHF. As DNA, the CDR3 is TGCGCCAGCAGCCAAGATTGGGCGGCAAGCAATCAGCCCCAGCATTTT.

The table lists this clonotype with a few counts. V gene TRBV4-2 combines with J gene TRBJ2-7; 7 bases agree with TRBD2. The CDR3 contains 17 residues. The V gene end was trimmed by 1 base and the J gene end by 4 bases; junction bases not matched to a gene: 13. The V gene's germline CDR1 is LGHNA and CDR2 YNFKEQ. The CDR3 region has the DNA TGTGCCAGCAGCCAAGGGAGAGAGGGAGGGATTGGGTACGAGCAGTACTTC. Encoded protein: CASSQGREGGIGYEQYF.

Only a few counts were recorded for this clonotype. This sequence joins TRBV28 and TRBJ2-1; perhaps D is TRBD1 or TRBD2 (5 bases each). CDR3 length: 11 amino acids. In germline, CDR1 is MDHEN, CDR2 SYDVKM. Trimming removed 3 bases at V and 15 bases at J, with 12 bases between. The CDR3 is CASSFRDASFF. In DNA, the CDR3 is TGTGCCAGCAGTTTTCGGGACGCTTCGTTCTTC.

This chain uses TRBV6-2 or TRBV6-3 with TRBJ1-5; D gene ambiguous. V lost 2 bases, J lost 9 bases, and 11 bases lay in between. CDR3 length: 13 residues. CDR1 and CDR2 from the germline V gene are MNHEY and SVGEGT. The CDR3 spells CASSYRSRSPQHF. The CDR3 DNA reads TGTGCCAGCAGTTACCGATCTCGGTCGCCCCAGCATTTT.

The chain recombines TRBV6-2 or TRBV6-3 with TRBJ2-7, with D possibly matching TRBD1 (5 bases). The V gene lost 4 bases and the J gene lost 5 bases, with 18 bases spanning the gap. The CDR3 consists of 15 residues. Germline CDR1 reads MNHEY; CDR2 reads SVGEGT. CDR3 nucleotide sequence: TGTGCCAGCAGTTCCCCGAGGACAAGGGGCAACGAGCAGTACGTC. Protein: CASSSPRTRGNEQYV.

The chain carries TRBV7-9 and TRBJ2-1; D is unresolved. The germline V gene encodes CDR1 SEHNR and CDR2 FQNEAQ (reference sequence). The CDR3 is 14 residues long. This chain's CDR3 is CVSSGSRYYNEQFF. In DNA form, the CDR3 reads TGTGTCTCGAGTGGAAGCCGCTACTACAATGAGCAGTTCTTC.